This TCR beta chain originates from a study of post-analysis software for immune sequencing data. Points from the study as a whole: The study found significantly lower normalized Chao1 diversity in multiple sclerosis patients than in controls. Patients showed TRBV5-6, TRBV5-1 and TRBV20-1 among 4 or 5 TRBV segments more frequent than in controls.

Carried by the TCR beta cDNA libraries were unique molecular identifiers. Each batch of about 0.95 to 11 million T cells produced 450,000 to 500,000 cDNA molecules. TCRdb independently ran MiXCR on the PCR reads; one entry per CDR3 protein. The sample contains 150,000 to 200,000 distinct CDR3 sequences, approximately 30% of which appear only once. This clonotype has at least ten counts. Its target is not known. The CDR3 extends over 13 amino acids. Germline V CDR1 and CDR2: SGHAT, FQNNGV. V dropped 6 bases and J dropped 6 bases, with 15 bases sitting between them. Material for sequencing was blood. J is TRBJ2-7 and V is TRBV11-2; D may correspond to TRBD1 or TRBD2 (6 bases each). This TCR was recovered from a girl aged 10-17 years with multiple sclerosis. The CDR3 DNA is TGTGCCAGCAGTTCCGGAGGAGGGGGCGAGCAGTACTTC. Amino acids: CASSSGGGGEQYF.